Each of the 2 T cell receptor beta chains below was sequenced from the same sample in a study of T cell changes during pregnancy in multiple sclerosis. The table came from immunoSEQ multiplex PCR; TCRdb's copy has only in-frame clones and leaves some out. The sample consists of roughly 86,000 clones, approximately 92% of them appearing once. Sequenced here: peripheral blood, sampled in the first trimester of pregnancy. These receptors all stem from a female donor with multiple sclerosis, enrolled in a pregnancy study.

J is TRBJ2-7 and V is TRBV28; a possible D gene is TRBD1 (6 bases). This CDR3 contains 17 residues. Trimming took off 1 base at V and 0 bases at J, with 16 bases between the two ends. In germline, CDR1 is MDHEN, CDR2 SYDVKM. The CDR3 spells CASSLSPDRFRSYEQYF. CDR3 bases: TGTGCCAGCAGTTTATCACCCGACAGGTTTCGCTCCTACGAGCAGTACTTC.

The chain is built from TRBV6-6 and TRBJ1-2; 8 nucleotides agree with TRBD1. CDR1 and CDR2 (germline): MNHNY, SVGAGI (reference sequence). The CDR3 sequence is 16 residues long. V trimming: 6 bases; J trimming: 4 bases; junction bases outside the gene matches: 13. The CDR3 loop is CASSPTTGATLYGYTF. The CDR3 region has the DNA TGTGCCAGCAGCCCAACGACAGGGGCGACGCTCTATGGCTACACCTTC.